This T cell receptor beta chain was sequenced during a study of cytomegalovirus exposure and HLA in healthy donors. CDR1 is SEHNR, CDR2 FQNEAQ, per germline (reference sequence). V dropped 4 bases and J dropped 0; count of bases not matched to a gene: 3. CDR3 length: 14 amino acids. The PCR had 60 Vbeta and 13 Jbeta primers. The data were produced by immunoSEQ multiplex PCR, yet TCRdb's version contains in-frame clones alone and is incomplete. This table holds some 98,000 clones, roughly 77% found once. Sequenced: PBMCs. This TCR was recovered from a human donor in good health. The V gene is TRBV7-9, the J gene TRBJ2-7, with TRBD1 matching over 7 bases. The CDR3 spells CASSSTGVSYEQYF. Written as DNA, the CDR3 is TGTGCCAGCAGCTCAACAGGGGTCTCCTACGAGCAGTACTTC.